Below, 30 T cell receptor beta chains from the same sample are listed, as sequenced in a study of cytomegalovirus exposure and HLA in healthy donors. Method: immunoSEQ multiplex PCR; TCRdb's copy keeps in-frame clones and lacks some. The profile shows approximately 260,000 clones, around 87% of them singletons. Source material: PBMCs. All receptors derive from a woman under 40 in good health and CMV-seropositive.

This clone was found once. The V call is TRBV10-3, the J call TRBJ1-3, with D tentatively TRBD1 (5 bases). Germline V gives CDR1 ENHRY, CDR2 SYGVKD. CDR3 size: 14 residues. Deletions cut 3 bases from V and 3 bases from J, with 9 bases between. The CDR3 loop is CAISDWTYGNTIYF. The DNA of the CDR3 is TGTGCCATCAGTGATTGGACATATGGAAACACCATATATTTT.

The chain has TRBV6-6 and TRBJ2-3; weak D call: TRBD2 (5 bases). V dropped 2 bases and J dropped 9 bases, with 6 bases sitting between them. CDR1 MNHNY and CDR2 SVGAGI come from the germline V gene (reference sequence). CDR3 size: 11 residues. The CDR3 region is CASSYGGTQYF. In DNA, the CDR3 is TGTGCCAGCAGTTACGGCGGGACGCAGTATTTT.

CDR3 DNA sequence: TGCGCCAGCAGTGAACTCCCGGGACAGGGATACGAGCAGTACTTC. Its protein product is CASSELPGQGYEQYF. The rearrangement joins TRBV10-1 to TRBJ2-7; 9 bases are a match to TRBD1. Germline CDR1 is WNHNN and CDR2 is SYGVQD (reference sequence). The CDR3 contains 15 residues. The junction had 7 bases not matched to a gene; V was cut back by 3 bases and J by 4 bases.

This clone came up a few times. The junction differs from germline at one of its ends, possibly a read error. The chain recombines TRBV7-9 with TRBJ1-1; D gene unclear. Germline CDR1 reads SEHNR; CDR2 reads FQNEAQ (reference sequence). The CDR3 consists of 14 residues. The CDR3 loop reads CASSLGGLKTEAFF. In nucleotides, the CDR3 is TGTGCCAGCAGCTTAGGTGGGCTGAAAACTGAAGCTTTCTTT.

This clone was detected once. The V call is TRBV7-8, the J call TRBJ1-1, with D hard to call. The length of the CDR3 is 15 residues. CDR1 and CDR2 from the germline V gene are SGHVS and FQNEAQ. V was trimmed by 4 bases and J by 1 base, leaving 13 bases between them. The CDR3: CASSSPGSGNTEAFF. In DNA form, the CDR3 reads TGTGCCAGCAGCTCGCCGGGAAGTGGGAACACTGAAGCTTTCTTT.

The rearrangement joins TRBV5-6 to TRBJ2-7; 10 bases map to TRBD2. The V and J ends lost 2 bases and 5 bases, in that order; junction bases with no gene match: 7. The germline CDR1 and CDR2 sequences are SGHDT and YYEEEE. The CDR3 runs 15 residues. CDR3 loop: CASSLKREGQNEQYF. Here the CDR3 DNA reads TGTGCCAGCAGCTTAAAGCGGGAGGGCCAGAACGAGCAGTACTTC.

This clone came up a few times. The rearrangement uses TRBV7-2 and TRBJ1-1, with D possibly matching TRBD1 (5 bases). Trimming cost V 5 bases and J 5 bases, with 9 bases left between them. CDR1 and CDR2 (germline): SGHTA, FQGNSA. The length of the CDR3 is 12 residues. CDR3 in amino acids: CASSTYRTEAFF. The CDR3 DNA sequence: TGTGCCAGCAGCACCTACAGGACTGAAGCTTTCTTT.

This rearrangement joins TRBV7-2 to TRBJ2-2, with 10 positions matching TRBD1. V lost 6 bases to trimming and J lost 7 bases; unmatched junction nucleotides: 8. The CDR3 totals 15 residues. Germline-derived CDR1 and CDR2 are SGHTA and FQGNSA. This CDR3 reads CASRSRTGGLGELFF. CDR3 sequence (DNA): TGTGCCAGCAGATCCAGGACAGGGGGGCTCGGGGAGCTGTTTTTT.

This chain uses TRBV15 with TRBJ2-2; 11 nucleotides line up with TRBD2. Germline V gene sequence: CDR1 LNHNV, CDR2 YYDKDF (reference sequence). The V and J ends lost 3 bases and 5 bases, in that order; junction bases with no gene match: 8. The CDR3 runs 17 residues. The chain's CDR3 is CATSRVSGRAGTGELFF. CDR3 bases: TGTGCCACCAGCAGGGTTAGCGGGAGGGCCGGGACCGGGGAGCTGTTTTTT.

This clone was counted once. The chain joins TRBV5-1 to TRBJ2-5; tentatively, D is TRBD1 (5 bases). V was pared by 0 bases and J by 2 bases, with 11 bases between. Per germline, CDR1 SGHRS and CDR2 YFSETQ. The length of the CDR3 is 15 residues. The DNA for the CDR3 is TGCGCCAGCAGCTTGGTAGGGGAAGGGCAAGAGACCCAGTACTTC. Translated, it gives CASSLVGEGQETQYF.

The rearrangement links TRBV28 to TRBJ1-5, with D perhaps TRBD1 (6 bases). The CDR3 loop spans 18 amino acids. CDR1 is MDHEN, CDR2 SYDVKM, per germline. The V gene lost 6 bases and the J gene lost 6 bases, with 27 bases spanning the gap. DNA of the CDR3: TGTGCCAGCAGCTCACAGGGTATGAAGGTAGATAAGGGTCAGCCCCAGCATTTT. It codes for CASSSQGMKVDKGQPQHF.

The chain has TRBV6-5 and TRBJ2-1, with 7 bases aligning to TRBD1. The CDR3 spans 14 residues. Germline V CDR1 and CDR2: MNHEY, SVGAGI. V gave up 4 bases and J gave up 2 bases; unmatched junction bases: 2. The CDR3 DNA reads TGTGCCAGCAGTTTACAGGGGCCCTACAATGAGCAGTTCTTC. Its protein is CASSLQGPYNEQFF.

This clone was counted once. The chain carries TRBV7-9 and TRBJ2-1; D unresolved. Germline V gene lookup returns CDR1 SEHNR and CDR2 FQNEAQ (reference sequence). CDR3 size: 11 residues. V gave up 5 bases and J gave up 10 bases, with 9 bases separating them. The CDR3 DNA reads TGTGCCAGCAGCCCTACGTCCGAGCAGTTCTTC. As protein: CASSPTSEQFF. The full variable domain, with the rest looked up from reference TRBV7-9 and TRBJ2-1, is DTGVSQNPRHKITKRGQNVTFRCDPISEHNRLYWYRQTLGQGPEFLTYFQNEAQLEKSRLLSDRFSAERPKGSFSTLEIQRTEQGDSAMYLCASSPTSEQFFGPGTRLTVL.

This clone occurred a few times. The chain combines TRBV19 with TRBJ2-1; 9 bases align to TRBD2. Germline-derived CDR1 and CDR2 are LNHDA and SQIVND (reference sequence). J gave up 7 bases and V 6 bases, and 13 bases lay outside the gene matches. The CDR3 is 16 amino acids. Here the CDR3 DNA reads TGTGCCAGTAGGGGAGTCTGGGCTAGCGGGATAAATGAGCAGTTCTTC. Its protein product is CASRGVWASGINEQFF.

A remark on this clone: Other DNA sequences in this specimen translate into the identical CDR3. This chain links TRBV19 with TRBJ1-3, with a weak D call TRBD1 (6 bases). This CDR3 spans 15 amino acids. Looked up from germline, CDR1 is LNHDA and CDR2 is SQIVND (reference sequence). Trimming stripped 4 bases from V and 0 bases from J, with 10 bases between. CDR3: CASSTRQVSGNTIYF. In DNA, the CDR3 is TGTGCCAGTAGTACCCGACAGGTCTCTGGAAACACCATATATTTT. Variable domain in full (rest from reference TRBV19 and TRBJ1-3): DGGITQSPKYLFRKEGQNVTLSCEQNLNHDAMYWYRQDPGQGLRLIYYSQIVNDFQKGDIAEGYSVSREKKESFPLTVTSAQKNPTAFYLCASSTRQVSGNTIYFGEGSWLTVV.

The rearrangement uses TRBV7-9 and TRBJ2-7, with a possible D match to TRBD2 (5 bases). The V gene lost 3 bases and the J gene lost 1 base, with 7 bases spanning the gap. The CDR3 runs 13 residues. Germline CDR1 reads SEHNR; CDR2 reads FQNEAQ (reference sequence). CDR3 loop: CASSFGESYEQYF. CDR3 nucleotide sequence: TGTGCCAGCAGCTTCGGGGAATCCTACGAGCAGTACTTC. The full variable domain, in which reference TRBV7-9 and TRBJ2-7 provide the parts outside the CDR3, is DTGVSQNPRHKITKRGQNVTFRCDPISEHNRLYWYRQTLGQGPEFLTYFQNEAQLEKSRLLSDRFSAERPKGSFSTLEIQRTEQGDSAMYLCASSFGESYEQYFGPGTRLTVT.

The table lists this clone with a few counts. V is TRBV30 and J is TRBJ1-2, with no clear D. This CDR3 is 12 amino acids long. Trimming stripped 4 bases from V and 5 bases from J, with 11 bases between. Germline V gene lookup returns CDR1 GTSNPN and CDR2 SVGIG (reference sequence). The CDR3: CAWTVTPYGYTF. The CDR3 nucleotides are TGTGCCTGGACGGTGACACCGTATGGCTACACCTTC.

With respect to this clone: One junction end disagrees with the germline gene, perhaps due to a read error. V and J are TRBV5-1 and TRBJ2-7; 7 bases line up with TRBD1. CDR3 length: 13 residues. Germline lookup yields CDR1 SGHRS and CDR2 YFSETQ. The chain's CDR3 is CASSLDRGYGQYF. CDR3 in DNA: TGCGCCAGCAGCTTGGACAGGGGTTACGGGCAGTACTTC.

This rearrangement joins TRBV11-3 to TRBJ2-1; the match to TRBD1 covers 7 bases. Germline CDR1 and CDR2: SGHNT and YENEEA. Unmatched junction bases numbered 5, after V lost 5 bases and J lost 4 bases. CDR3 length equals 14 residues. The CDR3, as DNA: TGTGCCAGCAGCCCCAGGGGGATGTACAATGAGCAGTTCTTC. This translates into CASSPRGMYNEQFF. The entire variable domain, with the rest obtained from reference TRBV11-3 and TRBJ2-1, is as follows: EAGVVQSPRYKIIEKKQPVAFWCNPISGHNTLYWYLQNLGQGPELLIRYENEEAVDDSQLPKDRFSAERLKGVDSTLKIQPAELGDSAVYLCASSPRGMYNEQFFGPGTRLTVL.

In its sample, this clone was seen once. This rearrangement joins TRBV30 to TRBJ2-2; 7 bases are shared with TRBD1. The J segment lost 4 bases and the V segment lost 4 bases, leaving 6 bases of the junction unmatched. The CDR3 covers 14 residues. Looked up from germline, CDR1 is GTSNPN and CDR2 is SVGIG (reference sequence). The CDR3 DNA follows: TGTGCCTGGACAAGGGGGCTTGGCACCGGGGAGCTGTTTTTT. Translated, it gives CAWTRGLGTGELFF.

This chain links TRBV9 with TRBJ2-1, with 10 bases that match TRBD2. Germline V gene sequence: CDR1 SGDLS, CDR2 YYNGEE. This CDR3 is 14 amino acids long. With V trimmed by 3 bases and J by 8 bases, 5 bases remained unmatched. CDR3 protein: CASSAQLAGDEQFF. In DNA, the CDR3 is TGTGCCAGCAGCGCCCAGCTAGCGGGAGATGAGCAGTTCTTC.

This clone came up once. The chain employs TRBV30 and TRBJ2-7; 7 bases map to TRBD1. The germline V gene has CDR1 GTSNPN and CDR2 SVGIG (reference sequence). The V gene end was trimmed by 4 bases and the J gene end by 1 base; junction bases not matched to a gene: 4. The CDR3 runs to 13 residues. The CDR3 spells CAWTGGSSYEQYF. CDR3 DNA sequence: TGTGCCTGGACAGGGGGTTCGTCCTACGAGCAGTACTTC.

The rearrangement links TRBV5-4 to TRBJ2-7; 10 bases match TRBD1. Germline V gene sequence: CDR1 SGHNT, CDR2 YYREEE (reference sequence). V lost 4 bases to trimming and J lost 5 bases; unmatched junction nucleotides: 3. The length of the CDR3 is 13 residues. The CDR3 reads CASSKDRGNEQYF. The CDR3 coding sequence is TGTGCCAGCAGCAAGGACAGGGGGAACGAGCAGTACTTC.

The chain is built from TRBV27 and TRBJ2-7, with 8 bases fitting TRBD2. Germline V gene lookup returns CDR1 MNHEY and CDR2 SMNVEV (reference sequence). The CDR3 is 14 residues long. The V segment lost 2 bases and the J segment 3 bases; nucleotides outside the gene matches: 3. CDR3 region: CASSLGTRLYEQYF. The CDR3 DNA reads as TGTGCCAGCAGTTTAGGGACTAGACTCTACGAGCAGTACTTC.

Of note for this clone: It is unclear where the CDR3 begins or ends on the DNA, so no DNA is shown, and the CDR3 is as TCRdb lists it. This rearrangement joins TRBV28 to TRBJ1-4; the table's TRBD1 call for D was not verified on the DNA. The CDR3 length is 16 residues, termini included. Germline assignment: CDR1 MDHEN and CDR2 SYDVKM. The CDR3 sequence is CASVRIRARVDEKLFF.

The V gene is TRBV25-1, the J gene TRBJ2-1; D not certain. The CDR3 contains 16 residues. Between the trimmed V and J ends, which lost 1 base and 0 bases, there was a span of 10 bases. From germline, CDR1 is MGHDK and CDR2 SYGVNS. CDR3 loop: CASSEFYRSSYNEQFF. The CDR3 nucleotides are TGTGCCAGCAGTGAATTCTATAGGAGCTCCTACAATGAGCAGTTCTTC.

The CDR3 coding sequence is TGTGCCAGTGGTAAGAGCGCTAATAGCAATCAGCCCCAGCATTTT. Translation gives CASGKSANSNQPQHF. The J gene is TRBJ1-5, the V gene TRBV6-1; the D is unclear. V was clipped by 9 bases and J by 0 bases, with 15 bases between them. The CDR3 spans 15 residues. Germline V gene sequence: CDR1 MNHNS, CDR2 SASEGT.

The V gene is TRBV9, the J gene TRBJ2-1, with D perhaps matching TRBD2 (6 bases). The V end lost 0 bases, the J end lost 2 bases, and 12 bases lay between the germline ends. Germline V gives CDR1 SGDLS, CDR2 YYNGEE. This CDR3 has 16 amino acids. Here the CDR3 DNA reads TGTGCCAGCAGCGTAGTCGGGAGTAACCCCTACAATGAGCAGTTCTTC. Translation gives CASSVVGSNPYNEQFF.

In its sample, this clone was seen once. A read error is possible here, since a much larger clone lies one base away. V gene TRBV5-4 combines with J gene TRBJ1-2, with TRBD1 as a possible D gene (6 bases). Germline loops: CDR1 SGHNT, CDR2 YYREEE (reference sequence). V was pared by 4 bases and J by 2 bases, with 9 bases between. The CDR3 runs to 13 residues. CDR3 amino acids: CASSPDRNYGYTF. CDR3 DNA: TGTGCCAGCAGCCCCGACAGGAACTATGGCTACACCTTC.

The chain carries TRBV6-1 and TRBJ1-4; the match to TRBD1 covers 9 bases. From germline, CDR1 is MNHNS and CDR2 SASEGT. The length of the CDR3 is 14 residues. Trimming at V came to 8 bases and at J to 5 bases, leaving 6 bases not matched to a gene. Here the CDR3 reads CASDRGTGNEKLFF. CDR3 coding DNA: TGTGCCAGCGATAGAGGGACAGGGAATGAAAAACTGTTTTTT.